These 6 T cell receptor beta chains originate from one sample sequenced in a study of Graves' ophthalmopathy and Graves' hyperthyroidism. The TCR beta CDR3 regions underwent amplification from RNA transcripts. First-round RT-PCR relied on HTBI primers, and a second-round multiplex PCR came next. From the multiplex PCR reads, TCRdb called clonotypes with MiXCR, one entry per CDR3 protein. The table includes roughly 610,000 distinct CDR3 sequences, 22% detected once. Sequencing was performed on peripheral blood. These TCRs come from a woman aged 18-35 years with stable Graves' hyperthyroidism. Some clones in this sample may be carry-over from other donors' samples.

Concerning this clonotype: A much larger clone lies a single base off, so this may be a read error. The chain couples TRBV11-2 to TRBJ2-7, with 7 bases identical to TRBD1. There are 12 residues in the CDR3. The germline gives CDR1 SGHAT, CDR2 FQNNGV. V shed 10 bases and J 7 bases; nucleotides not matched to a gene: 10. The CDR3 is CANRDRAREQYF. The CDR3 nucleotides are TGTGCCAACAGAGACAGGGCGAGAGAGCAGTACTTC.

This clonotype was recorded a few times. This chain uses TRBV6-2 or TRBV6-3 with TRBJ2-2; the D gene is possibly TRBD2 (6 bases). This CDR3 has 21 residues. V shed 2 bases and J shed 6 bases, with 31 bases lying between them. CDR1 and CDR2 from the germline V gene are MNHEY and SVGEGT. The chain's CDR3 is CASSYTRDRKGLGPGAGELFF. In DNA, the CDR3 is TGTGCCAGCAGTTACACCCGAGATAGGAAGGGACTGGGGCCGGGGGCCGGGGAGCTGTTTTTT.

The J gene is TRBJ1-2, the V gene TRBV28, with D uncertain. The germline V and J ends were trimmed by 3 bases and 3 bases, with 8 bases remaining between them. The CDR3 runs 13 residues. Germline lookup yields CDR1 MDHEN and CDR2 SYDVKM. The CDR3: CASSLRKDYGYTF. The CDR3 coding sequence is TGTGCCAGCAGTTTGCGCAAGGACTATGGCTACACCTTC.

This clonotype was seen a handful of times. The chain joins TRBV25-1 to TRBJ2-6, with D perhaps TRBD2 (5 bases). Germline V gives CDR1 MGHDK, CDR2 SYGVNS. CDR3 length: 17 residues. V dropped 1 base and J dropped 0 bases, with 10 bases sitting between them. The CDR3 is CASSEFGGPSGANVLTF. DNA of the CDR3: TGTGCCAGCAGTGAATTCGGAGGTCCCTCTGGGGCCAACGTCCTGACTTTC. The full variable domain, with the rest looked up from reference TRBV25-1 and TRBJ2-6, is EADIYQTPRYLVIGTGKKITLECSQTMGHDKMYWYQQDPGMELHLIHYSYGVNSTEKGDLSSESTVSRIRTEHFPLTLESARPSHTSQYLCASSEFGGPSGANVLTFGAGSRLTVL.

This clonotype was recorded many times. The gene calls are TRBV12-3 or TRBV12-4 and TRBJ1-2; D gene uncertain. This CDR3 comprises 12 residues. The V gene lost 3 bases and the J gene lost 3 bases, with 5 bases spanning the gap. In nucleotides, the CDR3 is TGTGCCAGCAGTTTGACGGACTATGGCTACACCTTC. This encodes CASSLTDYGYTF.

The chain links TRBV24-1 to TRBJ1-5; perhaps TRBD1 as D (5 bases). Trimming took 5 bases from V and 6 from J, leaving 19 bases between them. CDR3 length: 16 residues. The germline CDR1 and CDR2 sequences are KGHDR and SFDVKD. The CDR3 reads CATSGDLREVCQPQHF. For the CDR3, the DNA is TGTGCCACCAGTGGGGACCTCAGGGAAGTATGTCAGCCCCAGCATTTT.